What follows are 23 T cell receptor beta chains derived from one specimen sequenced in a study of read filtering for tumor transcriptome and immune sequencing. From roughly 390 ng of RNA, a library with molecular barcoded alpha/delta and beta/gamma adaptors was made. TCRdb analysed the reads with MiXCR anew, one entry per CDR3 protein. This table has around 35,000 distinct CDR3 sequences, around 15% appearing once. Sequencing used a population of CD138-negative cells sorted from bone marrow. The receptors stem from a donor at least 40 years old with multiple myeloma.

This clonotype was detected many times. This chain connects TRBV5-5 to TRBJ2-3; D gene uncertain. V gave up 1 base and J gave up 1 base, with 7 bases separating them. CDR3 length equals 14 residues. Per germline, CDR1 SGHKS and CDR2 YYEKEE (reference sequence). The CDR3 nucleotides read TGTGCCAGCAGCTTGCGTCTCCGCACAGATACGCAGTATTTT. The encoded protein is CASSLRLRTDTQYF.

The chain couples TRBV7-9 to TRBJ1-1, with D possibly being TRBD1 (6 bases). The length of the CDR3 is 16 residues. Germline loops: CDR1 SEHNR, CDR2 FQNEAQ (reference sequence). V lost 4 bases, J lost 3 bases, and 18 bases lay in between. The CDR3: CASSYSLTGLDTEAFF. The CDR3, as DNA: TGTGCCAGCAGCTATAGTCTAACAGGGCTGGACACTGAAGCTTTCTTT.

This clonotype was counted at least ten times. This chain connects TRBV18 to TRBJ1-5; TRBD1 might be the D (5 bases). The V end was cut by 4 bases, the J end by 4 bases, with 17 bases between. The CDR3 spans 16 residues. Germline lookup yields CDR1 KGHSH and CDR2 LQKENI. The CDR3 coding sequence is TGTGCCAGCTCACAACAGGTACAGAGAGGAAATCAGCCCCAGCATTTT. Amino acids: CASSQQVQRGNQPQHF.

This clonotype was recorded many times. CDR3 residues: CASRKGPGANTGELFF. The CDR3 region has the DNA TGTGCCAGCAGAAAGGGACCCGGGGCGAACACCGGGGAGCTGTTTTTT. The J gene is TRBJ2-2, the V gene TRBV2; tentatively, D is TRBD1 or TRBD2 (5 bases each). Germline assignment: CDR1 SNHLY and CDR2 FYNNEI. The CDR3 length is 16 residues. V lost 6 bases, J lost 0 bases, and 14 bases lay in between.

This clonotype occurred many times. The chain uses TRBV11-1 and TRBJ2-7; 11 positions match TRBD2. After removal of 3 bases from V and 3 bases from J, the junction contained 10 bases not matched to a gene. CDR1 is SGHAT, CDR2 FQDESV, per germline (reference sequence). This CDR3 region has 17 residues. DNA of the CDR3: TGTGCCAGCAGCTTCCTAGCGGGAGGTTCCACCGTCTACGAGCAGTACTTC. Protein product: CASSFLAGGSTVYEQYF.

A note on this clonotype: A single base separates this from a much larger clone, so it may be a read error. For the CDR3, the DNA is TGCAGTGCTAGTGAGGGTATGAGCTACACCTTC. Protein product: CSASEGMSYTF. V and J are TRBV20-1 and TRBJ1-2; no firm D call. Germline loops: CDR1 DFQATT, CDR2 SNEGSKA (reference sequence). Between the trimmed V and J ends, which lost 3 bases and 9 bases, there was a span of 11 bases. The CDR3 is 11 residues long.

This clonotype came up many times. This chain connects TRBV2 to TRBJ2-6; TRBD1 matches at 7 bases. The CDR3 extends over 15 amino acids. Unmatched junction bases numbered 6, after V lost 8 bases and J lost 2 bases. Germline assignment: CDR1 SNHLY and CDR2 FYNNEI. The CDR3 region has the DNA TGTGCCAGCTTTGACAGGGTACCTGGGGCCAACGTCCTGACTTTC. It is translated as CASFDRVPGANVLTF.

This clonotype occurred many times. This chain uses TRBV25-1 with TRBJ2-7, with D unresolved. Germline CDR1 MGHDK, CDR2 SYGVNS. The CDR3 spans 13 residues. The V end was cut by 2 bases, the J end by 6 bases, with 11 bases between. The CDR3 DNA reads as TGTGCCAGCAGTGAAAGGTCGTCGATCGAGCAGTACTTC. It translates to CASSERSSIEQYF.

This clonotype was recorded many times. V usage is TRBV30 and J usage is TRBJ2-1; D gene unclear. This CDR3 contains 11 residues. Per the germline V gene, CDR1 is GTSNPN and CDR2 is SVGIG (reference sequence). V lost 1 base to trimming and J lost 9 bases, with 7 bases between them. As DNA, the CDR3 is TGTGCCTGGAGTGGCAGCATTGAGCAGTTCTTC. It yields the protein CAWSGSIEQFF.

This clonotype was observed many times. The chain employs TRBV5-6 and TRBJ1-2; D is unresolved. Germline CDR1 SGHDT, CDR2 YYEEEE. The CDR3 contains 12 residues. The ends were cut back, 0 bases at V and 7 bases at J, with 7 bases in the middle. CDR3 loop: CASSLGAGGYTF. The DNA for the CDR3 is TGTGCCAGCAGCTTGGGGGCCGGTGGCTACACCTTC.

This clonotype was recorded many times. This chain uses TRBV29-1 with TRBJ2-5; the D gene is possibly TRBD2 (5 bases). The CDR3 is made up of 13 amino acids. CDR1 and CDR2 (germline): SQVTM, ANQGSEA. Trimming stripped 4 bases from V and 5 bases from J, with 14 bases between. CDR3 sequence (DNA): TGCAGCGTTGGGGGTGGGCTAGCCGAGACCCAGTACTTC. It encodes CSVGGGLAETQYF.

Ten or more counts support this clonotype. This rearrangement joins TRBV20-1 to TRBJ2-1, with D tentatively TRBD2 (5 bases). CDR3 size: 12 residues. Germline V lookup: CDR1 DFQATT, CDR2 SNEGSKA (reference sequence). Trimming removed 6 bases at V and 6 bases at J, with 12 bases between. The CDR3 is CSASKTSNEQFF. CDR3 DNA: TGCAGTGCCTCAAAAACTAGCAATGAGCAGTTCTTC.

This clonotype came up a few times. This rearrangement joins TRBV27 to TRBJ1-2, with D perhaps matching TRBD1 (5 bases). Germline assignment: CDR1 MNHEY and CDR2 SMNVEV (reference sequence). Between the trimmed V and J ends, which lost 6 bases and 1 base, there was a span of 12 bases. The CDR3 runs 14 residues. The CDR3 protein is CASSFWGDNYGYTF. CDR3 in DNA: TGTGCCAGCAGCTTCTGGGGGGATAACTATGGCTACACCTTC.

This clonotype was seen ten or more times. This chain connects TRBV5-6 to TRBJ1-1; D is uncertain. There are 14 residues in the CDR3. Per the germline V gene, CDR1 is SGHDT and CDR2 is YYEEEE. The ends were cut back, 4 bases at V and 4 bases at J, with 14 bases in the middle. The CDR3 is CASSTGFVITEAFF. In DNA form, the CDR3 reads TGTGCCAGCAGCACGGGCTTCGTGATCACTGAAGCTTTCTTT.

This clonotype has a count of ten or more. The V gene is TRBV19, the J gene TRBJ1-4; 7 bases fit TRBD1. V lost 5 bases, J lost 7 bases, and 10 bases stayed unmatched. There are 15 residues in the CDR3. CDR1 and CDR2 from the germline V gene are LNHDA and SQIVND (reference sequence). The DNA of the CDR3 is TGTGCCAGTAGTGCTGACAGGGTCGGCCGTGAAAAACTGTTTTTT. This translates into CASSADRVGREKLFF.

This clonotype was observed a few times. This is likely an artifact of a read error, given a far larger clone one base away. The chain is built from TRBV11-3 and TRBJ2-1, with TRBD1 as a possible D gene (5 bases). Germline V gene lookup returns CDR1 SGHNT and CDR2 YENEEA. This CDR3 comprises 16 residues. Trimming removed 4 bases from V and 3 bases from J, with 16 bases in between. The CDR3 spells CASSSQAWGFYNEQFF. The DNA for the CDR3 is TGTGCCAGCAGCTCACAGGCCTGGGGTTTCTACAATGAGCAGTTCTTC.

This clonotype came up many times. The DNA for the CDR3 is TGTGCTAGTGGTTCTGGAGTCGCGGGAGGGAGGGATGAGCAGTTCTTC. This translates into CASGSGVAGGRDEQFF. The V and J genes are TRBV12-5 and TRBJ2-1, with 9 bases lining up with TRBD2. This CDR3 comprises 16 residues. V lost 4 bases, J lost 8 bases, and 12 bases stayed unmatched. Looked up from germline, CDR1 is LGHNT and CDR2 is FRNRAP.

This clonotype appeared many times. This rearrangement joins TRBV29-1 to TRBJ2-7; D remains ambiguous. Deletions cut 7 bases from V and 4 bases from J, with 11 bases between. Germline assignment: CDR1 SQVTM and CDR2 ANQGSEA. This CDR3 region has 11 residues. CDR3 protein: CSATLEYEQYF. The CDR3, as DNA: TGCAGCGCGACACTGGAATACGAGCAGTACTTC.

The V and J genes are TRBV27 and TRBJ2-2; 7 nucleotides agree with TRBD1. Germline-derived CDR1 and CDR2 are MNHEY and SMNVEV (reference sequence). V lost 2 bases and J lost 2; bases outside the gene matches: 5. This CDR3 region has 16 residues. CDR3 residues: CASSLAGTDNTGELFF. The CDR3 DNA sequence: TGTGCCAGCAGTTTAGCCGGGACAGATAACACCGGGGAGCTGTTTTTT.

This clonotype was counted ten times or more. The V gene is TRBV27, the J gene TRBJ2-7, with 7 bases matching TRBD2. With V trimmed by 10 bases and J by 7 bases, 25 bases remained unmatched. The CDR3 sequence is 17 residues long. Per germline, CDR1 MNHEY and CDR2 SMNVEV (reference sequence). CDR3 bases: TGTGCCAATCCAACTAAGGTAGGGCTAGCGGTAGAGCGGGAGCAGTACTTC. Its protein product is CANPTKVGLAVEREQYF.

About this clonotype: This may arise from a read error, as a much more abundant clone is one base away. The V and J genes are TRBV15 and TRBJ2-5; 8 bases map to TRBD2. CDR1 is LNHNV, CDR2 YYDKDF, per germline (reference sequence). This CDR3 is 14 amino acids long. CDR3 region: CATSDGLALEAQYF. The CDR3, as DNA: TGTGCCACCAGCGACGGACTAGCATTAGAGGCCCAGTACTTC.

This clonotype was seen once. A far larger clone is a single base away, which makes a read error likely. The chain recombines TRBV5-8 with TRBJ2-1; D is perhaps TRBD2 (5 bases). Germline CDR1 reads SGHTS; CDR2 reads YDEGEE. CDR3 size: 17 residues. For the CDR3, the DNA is TGTGCCAGCAGCTCCCGCTCCCGCTCGGGGTCCTACAAAGAGCAGTTCTTC. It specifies CASSSRSRSGSYKEQFF.

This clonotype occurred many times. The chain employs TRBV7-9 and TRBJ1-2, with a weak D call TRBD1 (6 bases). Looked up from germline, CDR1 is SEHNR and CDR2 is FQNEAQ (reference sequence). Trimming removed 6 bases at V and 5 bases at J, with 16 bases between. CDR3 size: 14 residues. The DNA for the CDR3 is TGTGCCAGCAGTTACGTCGCGGGGGCGTATGGCTACACCTTC. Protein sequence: CASSYVAGAYGYTF.